What follows is one T cell receptor (beta chain) and its context. What it recognizes is unknown. Full-length variable regions came from constant-region reverse primers plus semi-nested Nested Universal Primer A PCR. Each CDR3 protein gets one entry after TCRdb re-called the 5' RACE reads with MiXCR. The data contain about 62,000 distinct CDR3 sequences, roughly 30% of them singletons. Naive CD4+ cells had CD25+ Tregs removed. V was clipped by 3 bases and J by 1 base; unmatched bases: 2. The CDR3 covers 15 residues. Germline loops: CDR1 MNHNS, CDR2 SASEGT. The study's findings and limits: Tumor memory CD4+ T cell TCR gene usage clustered with blood and lymph node memory CD4+ cells and lymph node naive CD4+ cells. Greatest tumor Treg TCR overlap was with tumor naive CD4+ cells.

The receptor's source is a female donor with breast cancer. The sample consisted of tumor-infiltrating naive CD4+ T cells sorted from the breast tumor. Subset denoted: naive CD4+ T cells, CD4+CD45RA+CD25-. V and J are TRBV6-1 and TRBJ2-1; 8 nucleotides align to TRBD1. The CDR3 loop reads CASSETGASYNEQFF. Written as DNA, the CDR3 is TGTGCCAGCAGTGAGACAGGGGCGTCCTACAATGAGCAGTTCTTC.